These 7 T cell receptor beta chains share one sample of origin, sequenced in a study of cytomegalovirus exposure and HLA in healthy donors (dated by TCRdb to about 2017). Library method: the immunoSEQ multiplex PCR assay. The multiplex PCR relied on a mix of 60 forward primers for TCR Vbeta segments and 13 reverse primers for TCR Jbeta segments. Held by TCRdb, this immuneACCESS table contains in-frame sequences only and omits some clones. Under half of the omission traces to an unresolved V gene where checked; the cause of the rest is unknown. The sample table shows roughly 190,000 clones, and 75% to 85% are seen once. The ten largest clonotypes hold less than 2% of the sample. Sequencing used PBMCs. All receptors come from a girl aged 10 to 17 in good health and CMV-seropositive.

The J gene is TRBJ2-5, the V gene TRBV9, with D possibly matching TRBD1 (5 bases). The CDR3 contains 13 residues. V was cut by 0 bases and J by 7 bases, with 10 bases left in between. Looked up from germline, CDR1 is SGDLS and CDR2 is YYNGEE. The CDR3 bases are TGTGCCAGCAGCGTAGGGGGCCGGGCGACCCAGTACTTC. Its protein product is CASSVGGRATQYF.

The chain combines TRBV27 with TRBJ2-4, with TRBD2 matching over 7 bases. V shed 5 bases, J shed 7 bases, and the junction held 8 bases outside the gene matches. Germline CDR1 reads MNHEY; CDR2 reads SMNVEV (reference sequence). The length of the CDR3 is 14 residues. CDR3 sequence reads: CASSLSGGGNIQYF. CDR3 bases: TGTGCCAGCAGTCTAAGTGGGGGGGGGAACATTCAGTACTTC.

The genes are TRBV11-2 and TRBJ2-6; D is undetermined. CDR1 and CDR2 from the germline V gene are SGHAT and FQNNGV. The CDR3 spans 18 residues. Trimming removed 1 base from V and 0 bases from J, with 13 bases in between. This chain's CDR3 is CASSLVRLVNSGANVLTF. The DNA of the CDR3 is TGTGCCAGCAGCTTAGTCCGTCTAGTGAACTCTGGGGCCAACGTCCTGACTTTC.

The CDR3 region has the DNA TGTGCCAGCAGCGGAAAACTACAGGACACCGGGGAGCTGTTTTTT. Protein sequence: CASSGKLQDTGELFF. The chain couples TRBV5-4 to TRBJ2-2; D might be TRBD1 (5 bases). Trimming removed 4 bases at V and 3 bases at J, with 13 bases between. The CDR3 is 15 residues long. Germline CDR1 is SGHNT and CDR2 is YYREEE (reference sequence).

The V gene is TRBV7-9, the J gene TRBJ2-4, with 10 bases aligning to TRBD2. V dropped 5 bases and J dropped 1; count of bases not matched to a gene: 5. Per germline, CDR1 SEHNR and CDR2 FQNEAQ (reference sequence). This CDR3 has 16 amino acids. The CDR3 loop is CASSQERGGAKNIQYF. CDR3 in DNA: TGTGCCAGCAGCCAAGAGCGGGGGGGGGCCAAAAACATTCAGTACTTC.

The chain has TRBV7-7 and TRBJ2-2; D might be TRBD2 (7 bases). This CDR3 has 15 residues. The germline V gene has CDR1 SSHAT and CDR2 FNYEAQ (reference sequence). Trimming removed 5 bases at V and 3 bases at J, with 13 bases between. The CDR3: CASSPRGADTGELFF. The CDR3 nucleotides read TGTGCCAGCAGCCCCCGGGGGGCGGACACCGGGGAGCTGTTTTTT.

The V call is TRBV5-4, the J call TRBJ1-2; TRBD1 might be the D (6 bases). The ends were cut back, 1 base at V and 2 bases at J, with 12 bases in the middle. This CDR3 comprises 15 residues. CDR1 SGHNT and CDR2 YYREEE come from the germline V gene (reference sequence). The CDR3: CASSLKGHQNYGYTF. For the CDR3, the DNA is TGTGCCAGCAGCTTGAAGGGACACCAAAACTATGGCTACACCTTC. The full variable domain, completed using reference TRBV5-4 and TRBJ1-2, is ETGVTQSPTHLIKTRGQQVTLRCSSQSGHNTVSWYQQALGQGPQFIFQYYREEENGRGNFPPRFSGLQFPNYSSELNVNALELDDSALYLCASSLKGHQNYGYTFGSGTRLTVV.